Below, 26 T cell receptor beta chains from the same sample are listed, as sequenced in a study of blood T cell repertoires in COVID-19. The protocol was immunoSEQ multiplex PCR, while the TCRdb copy is restricted to in-frame clones and leaves out a portion. This table holds about 230,000 clones, 75% to 90% found once. Input material: peripheral blood. Receptors originate from a woman in her seventies with active or convalescent COVID-19.

The chain is built from TRBV30 and TRBJ1-3, with 7 bases matching TRBD1. Trimming cost V 2 bases and J 8 bases; bases outside gene matches: 6. Germline V gene sequence: CDR1 GTSNPN, CDR2 SVGIG (reference sequence). This CDR3 contains 13 residues. The CDR3 sequence: CAWSPQQGYTIYF. For the CDR3, the DNA is TGTGCCTGGAGTCCCCAACAGGGGTACACCATATATTTT.

The chain has TRBV24-1 and TRBJ2-3, with 9 bases aligning to TRBD2. The CDR3 contains 16 residues. CDR1 and CDR2 from the germline V gene are KGHDR and SFDVKD. Losses at the gene ends were 7 bases for V and 3 bases for J; bases not matched to a gene: 10. CDR3 coding DNA: TGTGCCACCAGGGATAGCGGGAGATCAGTAACAGATACGCAGTATTTT. Protein sequence: CATRDSGRSVTDTQYF.

The CDR3 region is CAIGTGGDYGYTF. DNA for the CDR3: TGTGCCATCGGCACAGGGGGCGACTATGGCTACACCTTC. The chain employs TRBV28 and TRBJ1-2; TRBD1 matches 9 bases. This CDR3 is 13 amino acids long. Trimming at V came to 10 bases and at J to 3 bases, leaving 6 bases not matched to a gene. Germline V lookup: CDR1 MDHEN, CDR2 SYDVKM.

The chain joins TRBV15 to TRBJ1-2, with TRBD1 as a possible D gene (6 bases). CDR3 length: 12 residues. Trimming took off 4 bases at V and 3 bases at J, with 6 bases between the two ends. Germline V CDR1 and CDR2: LNHNV, YYDKDF (reference sequence). The CDR3 DNA is TGTGCCACCAGCACAGGGGACTATGGCTACACCTTC. It codes for CATSTGDYGYTF.

The chain combines TRBV9 with TRBJ2-1; 10 bases are shared with TRBD2. The V gene's germline CDR1 is SGDLS and CDR2 YYNGEE. The CDR3 extends over 16 amino acids. J lost 3 bases, V lost 2 bases, and 5 bases had no gene match. CDR3 coding DNA: TGTGCCAGCAGCGTCCTTAGCGGGAGGCTCTACAATGAGCAGTTCTTC. Amino acid sequence: CASSVLSGRLYNEQFF.

The chain combines TRBV24-1 with TRBJ2-1; TRBD2 matches 7 bases. CDR3 length equals 16 residues. CDR1 is KGHDR and CDR2 is SFDVKD in the germline V gene. V lost 7 bases and J lost 2; bases outside the gene matches: 10. The CDR3 region is CATSTLRGRAYNEQFF. DNA for the CDR3: TGTGCCACCAGCACCCTCCGAGGGAGGGCCTACAATGAGCAGTTCTTC.

In regard to this clone: Other DNA variants within this sample encode the same CDR3. This chain joins TRBV18 and TRBJ2-5; D ambiguous. Germline CDR1 KGHSH, CDR2 LQKENI. Trimming took off 2 bases at V and 3 bases at J, with 4 bases between the two ends. The CDR3 runs to 12 residues. In DNA, the CDR3 is TGTGCCAGCTCACCATACAAAGAGACCCAGTACTTC. Residues: CASSPYKETQYF.

The chain carries TRBV11-2 and TRBJ1-2; no definite D call. V lost 0 bases, J lost 3 bases, and 5 bases lay in between. Germline CDR1 is SGHAT and CDR2 is FQNNGV. This CDR3 contains 13 residues. CDR3 amino acids: CASSLERDYGYTF. The DNA of the CDR3 is TGTGCCAGCAGCTTAGAGAGAGACTATGGCTACACCTTC. Full variable domain (rest looked up from reference TRBV11-2 and TRBJ1-2): EAGVAQSPRYKIIEKRQSVAFWCNPISGHATLYWYQQILGQGPKLLIQFQNNGVVDDSQLPKDRFSAERLKGVDSTLKIQPAKLEDSAVYLCASSLERDYGYTFGSGTRLTVV.

The V gene is TRBV3-1 (or the pseudogene TRBV3-2), the J gene TRBJ1-3; D remains ambiguous. CDR1 and CDR2 from the germline V gene are LGHDT and YNNKEL (reference sequence). This CDR3 spans 15 amino acids. Between the trimmed V and J ends, which lost 0 bases and 0 bases, there was a span of 6 bases. In DNA form, the CDR3 reads TGTGCCAGCAGCCAAGAGCCGGTCTCTGGAAACACCATATATTTT. This gives the protein CASSQEPVSGNTIYF.

The rearrangement uses TRBV6-2 or TRBV6-3 and TRBJ1-4, with unresolved D. The germline gives CDR1 MNHEY, CDR2 SVGEGT. The CDR3 consists of 15 residues. V gave up 5 bases and J gave up 8 bases, with 18 bases separating them. The DNA for the CDR3 is TGTGCCAGCAGTACGGGGTTTCAGGCAGGAGAAAAACTGTTTTTT. It codes for CASSTGFQAGEKLFF.

V gene TRBV5-4 combines with J gene TRBJ2-6, with 7 bases matching TRBD2. Germline CDR1 and CDR2: SGHNT and YYREEE (reference sequence). The CDR3 is 16 residues long. The trim removed 0 bases at V and 3 bases at J, leaving 3 bases unmatched. In DNA, the CDR3 is TGTGCCAGCAGCTTGGGACTAGCTTATGGGGCCAACGTCCTGACTTTC. This codes for CASSLGLAYGANVLTF.

This clone came up a few times. This chain connects TRBV7-9 to TRBJ2-7; 7 nucleotides match TRBD1. V was pared by 5 bases and J by 1 base, with 5 bases of the junction left unmatched. The CDR3 loop spans 14 amino acids. Germline values: CDR1 SEHNR, CDR2 FQNEAQ (reference sequence). The CDR3 loop reads CASSRGDRSYEQYF. The CDR3 nucleotides are TGTGCCAGCAGCCGTGGGGACAGATCCTACGAGCAGTACTTC.

This rearrangement joins TRBV3-1 (or the pseudogene TRBV3-2) to TRBJ1-1; no reliable D call. The V gene's germline CDR1 is LGHDT and CDR2 YNNKEL (reference sequence). The length of the CDR3 is 13 residues. The V end was cut by 5 bases, the J end by 0 bases, with 7 bases between. Written as DNA, the CDR3 is TGTGCCAGCAGCTCAAACATGAACACTGAAGCTTTCTTT. Residues: CASSSNMNTEAFF.

This clone appeared once. The chain joins TRBV5-1 to TRBJ2-7, with TRBD1 identical over 8 bases. J was trimmed by 5 bases and V by 3 bases; bases with no gene match: 10. Germline CDR1 is SGHRS and CDR2 is YFSETQ. The CDR3 totals 15 residues. The CDR3 sequence is CASSSFGTGTHEQYF. The CDR3 DNA reads as TGCGCCAGCAGCTCATTCGGGACAGGTACCCACGAGCAGTACTTC. The variable domain in full, completed from reference TRBV5-1 and TRBJ2-7, reads KAGVTQTPRYLIKTRGQQVTLSCSPISGHRSVSWYQQTPGQGLQFLFEYFSETQRNKGNFPGRFSGRQFSNSRSEMNVSTLELGDSALYLCASSSFGTGTHEQYFGPGTRLTVT.

This clone was seen only a few times. Other DNA sequences in the sample encode the same CDR3. The chain couples TRBV28 to TRBJ1-2, with unresolved D. CDR3 length equals 12 residues. Trimming took off 3 bases at V and 4 bases at J, with 6 bases between the two ends. From germline, CDR1 is MDHEN and CDR2 SYDVKM. The CDR3 loop reads CASSFSRYGYTF. The DNA for the CDR3 is TGTGCCAGCAGTTTTTCCCGCTATGGCTACACCTTC.

This chain joins TRBV11-2 and TRBJ1-6; weak D call: TRBD1 (6 bases). This CDR3 comprises 15 residues. Germline V gives CDR1 SGHAT, CDR2 FQNNGV. Deletions cut 5 bases from V and 0 bases from J, with 8 bases between. CDR3 in DNA: TGTGCCAGCAGCCTGGACAGCTCCTATAATTCACCCCTCCACTTT. Translation gives CASSLDSSYNSPLHF.

The chain is built from TRBV29-1 and TRBJ1-1, with TRBD1 matching 9 bases. CDR3 size: 14 residues. Germline CDR1 SQVTM, CDR2 ANQGSEA. J was trimmed by 5 bases and V by 7 bases; bases with no gene match: 11. The DNA of the CDR3 is TGCAGCGGGAGCTTGGGACAGGGAGGAACTGAAGCTTTCTTT. Translating it yields CSGSLGQGGTEAFF. Using reference TRBV29-1 and TRBJ1-1 for the parts outside the CDR3, the full variable domain is SAVISQKPSRDICQRGTSLTIQCQVDSQVTMMFWYRQQPGQSLTLIATANQGSEATYESGFVIDKFPISRPNLTFSTLTVSNMSPEDSSIYLCSGSLGQGGTEAFFGQGTRLTVV.

The chain uses TRBV5-1 and TRBJ2-5; 11 nucleotides agree with TRBD1. The CDR3 covers 14 residues. The trim removed 4 bases at V and 3 bases at J, leaving 2 bases unmatched. Germline values: CDR1 SGHRS, CDR2 YFSETQ. The CDR3 here is CASSAGQGEETQYF. The CDR3 region has the DNA TGCGCCAGCAGCGCGGGACAGGGGGAAGAGACCCAGTACTTC.

The J gene is TRBJ1-1, the V gene TRBV18; D remains ambiguous. V lost 7 bases, J lost 1 base, and 10 bases lay in between. Germline-derived CDR1 and CDR2 are KGHSH and LQKENI. CDR3 length: 13 amino acids. The CDR3 DNA sequence: TGTGCCAGCTTTGATACAAGGAACACTGAAGCTTTCTTT. It codes for CASFDTRNTEAFF.

The V and J genes are TRBV10-1 and TRBJ1-4; 12 nucleotides match TRBD1. Germline V gene data show CDR1 as WNHNN and CDR2 as SYGVQD (reference sequence). The CDR3 consists of 16 residues. J gave up 4 bases and V 6 bases, and 6 bases lay outside the gene matches. The CDR3 DNA reads as TGCGCCAGCAGGCCGGGACAGGGGGCTGGTAATGAAAAACTGTTTTTT. Protein sequence: CASRPGQGAGNEKLFF.

The chain combines TRBV19 with TRBJ2-7, with TRBD1 matching over 10 bases. Trimming at V came to 2 bases and at J to 4 bases, leaving 2 bases not matched to a gene. CDR1 is LNHDA and CDR2 is SQIVND in the germline V gene (reference sequence). CDR3 length: 14 residues. Here the CDR3 reads CASSIRDRGYEQYF. The CDR3 region has the DNA TGTGCCAGTAGTATACGGGACAGGGGATACGAGCAGTACTTC.

This clone was observed a handful of times. This sequence joins TRBV29-1 and TRBJ2-3, with 11 bases aligning to TRBD2. The germline CDR1 and CDR2 sequences are SQVTM and ANQGSEA. CDR3 length: 13 residues. V shed 4 bases, J shed 3 bases, and the junction held 0 bases outside the gene matches. CDR3 region: CSVGTSGTDTQYF. The CDR3, as DNA: TGCAGCGTTGGGACTAGCGGGACAGATACGCAGTATTTT.

The CDR3 coding sequence is TGTGCCAGTAGTAGAGACAGGAAAGCCTATGGCTACACCTTC. Encoded protein: CASSRDRKAYGYTF. This chain joins TRBV19 and TRBJ1-2; TRBD1 is a possible D gene (6 bases). Germline CDR1 reads LNHDA; CDR2 reads SQIVND (reference sequence). V lost 4 bases, J lost 4 bases, and 13 bases lay in between. This CDR3 is 14 amino acids long. The complete variable domain, with remaining parts taken from reference TRBV19 and TRBJ1-2, reads DGGITQSPKYLFRKEGQNVTLSCEQNLNHDAMYWYRQDPGQGLRLIYYSQIVNDFQKGDIAEGYSVSREKKESFPLTVTSAQKNPTAFYLCASSRDRKAYGYTFGSGTRLTVV.

This chain links TRBV3-1 (or the pseudogene TRBV3-2) with TRBJ2-2; 9 bases align to TRBD1. The CDR3 contains 13 residues. Germline assignment: CDR1 LGHDT and CDR2 YNNKEL (reference sequence). V lost 4 bases and J lost 6; bases outside the gene matches: 0. DNA for the CDR3: TGTGCCAGCAGCCGGACAGGGGCCGGGGAGCTGTTTTTT. It translates to CASSRTGAGELFF.

This clone was counted a few times. The rearrangement uses TRBV20-1 and TRBJ1-5; a weak D match, TRBD1 (5 bases). Trimming cost V 3 bases and J 4 bases, with 16 bases left between them. CDR1 DFQATT and CDR2 SNEGSKA come from the germline V gene (reference sequence). There are 15 residues in the CDR3. CDR3 amino acids: CSASAGQVLNQPQHF. CDR3 coding DNA: TGCAGTGCTAGTGCTGGACAAGTTCTTAATCAGCCCCAGCATTTT.

The gene calls are TRBV6-5 and TRBJ2-5, with 8 bases identical to TRBD2. From germline, CDR1 is MNHEY and CDR2 SVGAGI. This CDR3 contains 15 residues. V dropped 6 bases and J dropped 3; count of bases not matched to a gene: 9. The CDR3 reads CASSFGPGLEETQYF. As DNA, the CDR3 is TGTGCCAGCAGCTTTGGTCCGGGACTAGAAGAGACCCAGTACTTC.